The 23 T cell receptor beta chains below all came from one sample that was sequenced in a study of T cells expressing NK-cell markers. TCRdb reprocessed the 5' RACE reads, with one entry per CDR3 protein and no DNA. The sample's table shows almost 450,000 distinct CDR3 sequences. The sample was blood T cells: a sorted CD56 or NKG2C T cell subset, CD4+ or CD8+ T cells, or bulk PBMC T cells (not recorded which). These TCRs come from a woman between 18 and 70 years old in good health.

This chain connects TRBV6-2 or TRBV6-3 to TRBJ2-7; no DNA is available, so the TRBD2 call from TCRdb remains unchecked. This CDR3 has 16 residues. CDR1 and CDR2 from the germline V gene are MNHEY and SVGEGT. CDR3 loop: CASSYPSGRPYYEQYF.

This chain links TRBV7-8 with TRBJ2-7; no DNA is available, so the TRBD1 call from TCRdb remains unchecked. Germline V gives CDR1 SGHVS, CDR2 FQNEAQ. The CDR3 contains 16 residues. CDR3 sequence reads: CASSLSGTGAPYEQYF.

The rearrangement uses TRBV11-1 and TRBJ1-2. The CDR3 extends over 18 amino acids. Germline assignment: CDR1 SGHAT and CDR2 FQDESV (reference sequence). CDR3 region: CASSLLIPAGFNAYGYTF. Variable domain in full (rest from reference TRBV11-1 and TRBJ1-2): EAEVAQSPRYKITEKSQAVAFWCDPISGHATLYWYRQILGQGPELLVQFQDESVVDDSQLPKDRFSAERLKGVDSTLKIQPAELGDSAMYLCASSLLIPAGFNAYGYTFGSGTRLTVV.

This chain connects TRBV5-1 to TRBJ2-3. The CDR3 has 13 residues. Germline CDR1 and CDR2: SGHRS and YFSETQ. CDR3 sequence: CASSQPGTDTQYF.

This CDR3 reads CAWSVLRPANTGELFF. V gene TRBV30 combines with J gene TRBJ2-2. The CDR3 extends over 16 amino acids. Germline values: CDR1 GTSNPN, CDR2 SVGIG (reference sequence). Together with reference TRBV30 and TRBJ2-2, the CDR3 gives the full variable domain: SQTIHQWPATLVQPVGSPLSLECTVEGTSNPNLYWYRQAAGRGLQLLFYSVGIGQISSEVPQNLSASRPQDRQFILSSKKLLLSDSGFYLCAWSVLRPANTGELFFGEGSRLTVL.

The rearrangement uses TRBV4-1 and TRBJ2-3. The germline gives CDR1 MGHRA, CDR2 YSYEKL. The CDR3 contains 14 residues. The CDR3 region is CASSQDRQIDTQYF.

The V call is TRBV5-1, the J call TRBJ2-2; absent DNA, TCRdb's TRBD1 call cannot be checked. This CDR3 is built from 16 residues. Germline V lookup: CDR1 SGHRS, CDR2 YFSETQ. This CDR3 reads CASSSGTDANTGELFF. Filled out from reference TRBV5-1 and TRBJ2-2, the complete variable domain reads KAGVTQTPRYLIKTRGQQVTLSCSPISGHRSVSWYQQTPGQGLQFLFEYFSETQRNKGNFPGRFSGRQFSNSRSEMNVSTLELGDSALYLCASSSGTDANTGELFFGEGSRLTVL.

V usage is TRBV28 and J usage is TRBJ2-3; as DNA is missing, the TRBD1 call by TCRdb cannot be tested. Germline CDR1 is MDHEN and CDR2 is SYDVKM. The CDR3 length is 17 residues. The CDR3 region is CASSLPGPGRSTDTQYF.

The gene calls are TRBV11-3 and TRBJ2-5; as DNA is missing, the TRBD1 call by TCRdb cannot be tested. Germline CDR1 is SGHNT and CDR2 is YENEEA. CDR3 length equals 15 residues. The CDR3 spells CASSGGQGAGETQYF.

The genes are TRBV12-3 or TRBV12-4 and TRBJ2-1; there is no DNA to check the TCRdb D call of TRBD1. The CDR3 spans 17 residues. The CDR3: CASSLRAGVTSGNEQFF.

The chain links TRBV5-1 to TRBJ2-2; TCRdb reports TRBD2, a call that lacks DNA to check it against. The CDR3 covers 18 residues. Germline V CDR1 and CDR2: SGHRS, YFSETQ. CDR3 sequence: CASSLRTGEGLRTGELFF.

The chain recombines TRBV20-1 with TRBJ2-7. Germline CDR1 reads DFQATT; CDR2 reads SNEGSKA (reference sequence). The CDR3 is 17 amino acids. The CDR3 sequence is CSARDRVSGGRTHEQYF.

The CDR3 sequence: CASSPRDRADSPLHF. The chain uses TRBV7-9 and TRBJ1-6; with no DNA, the TCRdb D assignment of TRBD1 cannot be verified. Germline CDR1 and CDR2: SEHNR and FQNEAQ (reference sequence). This CDR3 has 15 residues.

The chain has TRBV27 and TRBJ2-7; TCRdb outputs TRBD2, but without DNA this stays unchecked. Per the germline V gene, CDR1 is MNHEY and CDR2 is SMNVEV (reference sequence). This CDR3 spans 14 amino acids. The CDR3 loop reads CASSFDRAGYEQYF.

The genes are TRBV5-1 and TRBJ1-3. The germline gives CDR1 SGHRS, CDR2 YFSETQ. CDR3 size: 15 residues. The CDR3: CASSLEASSGNTIYF. Drawing the rest from reference TRBV5-1 and TRBJ1-3, the complete variable domain is KAGVTQTPRYLIKTRGQQVTLSCSPISGHRSVSWYQQTPGQGLQFLFEYFSETQRNKGNFPGRFSGRQFSNSRSEMNVSTLELGDSALYLCASSLEASSGNTIYFGEGSWLTVV.

The CDR3 sequence is CATSMGLAADTQYF. The chain has TRBV15 and TRBJ2-3; lacking DNA, the TRBD2 call made by TCRdb goes unchecked. The CDR3 spans 14 residues. CDR1 is LNHNV and CDR2 is YYDKDF in the germline V gene (reference sequence).

The rearrangement joins TRBV20-1 to TRBJ2-1; as DNA is missing, the TRBD2 call by TCRdb cannot be tested. This CDR3 is built from 14 residues. Germline CDR1 DFQATT, CDR2 SNEGSKA (reference sequence). The CDR3: CSADPSGPSTEQFF.

V is TRBV5-1 and J is TRBJ2-1; the TRBD2 assignment by TCRdb is unverifiable without DNA. The CDR3 consists of 15 residues. Germline V gene sequence: CDR1 SGHRS, CDR2 YFSETQ. The CDR3 loop reads CASSIAGGDYNEQFF.

The J gene is TRBJ2-6, the V gene TRBV12-3 or TRBV12-4; the D call of TRBD1 rests on TCRdb alone, since no DNA is present to check it. CDR3 length equals 17 residues. The CDR3 is CASAPESGDSGANVLTF.

The CDR3 sequence is CASSQVGGAGIVNEQFF. This rearrangement joins TRBV4-3 to TRBJ2-1; lacking DNA, the TRBD2 call made by TCRdb goes unchecked. The length of the CDR3 is 17 residues. The germline gives CDR1 LGHNA, CDR2 YSLEER.

The J gene is TRBJ2-1, the V gene TRBV29-1; TCRdb's D call, TRBD1, is unchecked because there is no DNA. The CDR3 has 14 residues. CDR1 is SQVTM and CDR2 is ANQGSEA in the germline V gene. This chain's CDR3 is CSAPQTGGNNEQFF.

The chain is built from TRBV28 and TRBJ2-7; the TRBD1 assignment by TCRdb is unverifiable without DNA. Germline V CDR1 and CDR2: MDHEN, SYDVKM. The CDR3 covers 14 residues. The CDR3: CASTDPRGNYEQYF.

The chain combines TRBV7-9 with TRBJ1-1; absent DNA, TCRdb's TRBD1 call cannot be checked. From germline, CDR1 is SEHNR and CDR2 FQNEAQ (reference sequence). The CDR3 has 15 residues. The CDR3 protein is CASSSASQGPAEAFF.